These 16 T cell receptor beta chains share one sample of origin, sequenced in a study of response to subunit inactivated influenza vaccine. TCRdb re-called the RT-PCR reads through MiXCR, storing one row per CDR3 protein. This table has about 190,000 distinct CDR3 sequences, approximately 14% appearing once. Material: CD8+ T cells sorted from PBMCs, obtained 5 days after vaccination. The receptors stem from a man in his fifties or sixties who received an inactivated influenza vaccine.

The chain links TRBV12-3 or TRBV12-4 to TRBJ2-7, with D perhaps TRBD1 (5 bases). The CDR3 covers 14 residues. The V and J ends lost 4 bases and 2 bases respectively, with 12 bases between them. The CDR3 nucleotides read TGTGCCAGCAGTTACGACAGCACCCCCTACGAGCAGTACTTC. It translates to CASSYDSTPYEQYF.

This clonotype was observed a handful of times. The chain is built from TRBV11-2 and TRBJ2-5; D gene ambiguous. This CDR3 has 13 amino acids. The germline gives CDR1 SGHAT, CDR2 FQNNGV. V dropped 5 bases and J dropped 9 bases, with 16 bases sitting between them. CDR3 sequence: CASSQGGETAQYF. The DNA for the CDR3 is TGTGCCAGCAGCCAAGGTGGGGAAACGGCCCAGTACTTC.

V gene TRBV28 combines with J gene TRBJ2-5, with 9 bases identical to TRBD1. CDR1 and CDR2 from the germline V gene are MDHEN and SYDVKM. The CDR3 loop spans 16 amino acids. The trim removed 6 bases at V and 3 bases at J, leaving 11 bases unmatched. CDR3 DNA: TGTGCCAGCAGCAAACCCCGGACAGGGGTTGAAGAGACCCAGTACTTC. It encodes CASSKPRTGVEETQYF.

CDR3 sequence (DNA): TGTGCCAGCAGCTTGTCGGCAGGGAGCACAGATACGCAGTATTTT. It is translated as CASSLSAGSTDTQYF. The genes are TRBV5-6 and TRBJ2-3, with D perhaps matching TRBD1 (5 bases). The CDR3 has 15 amino acids. V was clipped by 1 base and J by 0 bases, with 9 bases between them. Germline V gene lookup returns CDR1 SGHDT and CDR2 YYEEEE.

There are a few counts of this clonotype. V usage is TRBV10-3 and J usage is TRBJ2-2; 9 nucleotides match TRBD1. The J segment lost 4 bases and the V segment lost 7 bases, leaving 7 bases of the junction unmatched. This CDR3 is built from 15 residues. CDR1 ENHRY and CDR2 SYGVKD come from the germline V gene. This chain's CDR3 is CAITRDRDSTGELFF. As DNA, the CDR3 is TGTGCCATCACCAGGGACAGGGATTCCACCGGGGAGCTGTTTTTT.

J is TRBJ2-7 and V is TRBV4-1, with D possibly called TRBD1 or TRBD2 (7 bases each). CDR3 length equals 15 residues. Germline V CDR1 and CDR2: MGHRA, YSYEKL. V gave up 5 bases and J gave up 4 bases, with 18 bases separating them. CDR3 in DNA: TGCGCCAGCAGCTCCCAGGGGGAGGGGGCATACGAGCAGTACTTC. Translating it yields CASSSQGEGAYEQYF.

The table lists this clonotype with many counts. The chain joins TRBV12-3 or TRBV12-4 to TRBJ2-1; TRBD2 matches at 13 bases. CDR3 length: 16 residues. V lost 5 bases to trimming and J lost 9 bases; unmatched junction nucleotides: 10. The CDR3 reads CASSDYTSGGAAEQFF. The CDR3 coding sequence is TGTGCCAGCAGTGATTACACTAGCGGGGGGGCCGCTGAGCAGTTCTTC.

This chain connects TRBV5-1 to TRBJ2-3; TRBD1 aligns across 8 bases. Germline loops: CDR1 SGHRS, CDR2 YFSETQ. This CDR3 is 15 amino acids long. Trimming at V came to 0 bases and at J to 4 bases, leaving 4 bases not matched to a gene. CDR3 loop: CASSLVSGGADTQYF. The DNA for the CDR3 is TGCGCCAGCAGCTTGGTGTCAGGGGGCGCAGATACGCAGTATTTT.

The chain carries TRBV4-3 and TRBJ2-3; 8 bases are shared with TRBD2. The J segment lost 2 bases and the V segment lost 4 bases, leaving 8 bases of the junction unmatched. CDR1 and CDR2 from the germline V gene are LGHNA and YSLEER. CDR3 length equals 16 residues. The CDR3 loop reads CASSPWSGRYTDTQYF. The CDR3 bases are TGCGCCAGCAGCCCCTGGAGCGGGAGATACACAGATACGCAGTATTTT.

The V gene is TRBV28, the J gene TRBJ1-2; a possible D gene is TRBD1 (6 bases). The CDR3 sequence is 15 residues long. The V and J ends lost 5 bases and 8 bases respectively, with 21 bases between them. Germline CDR1 MDHEN, CDR2 SYDVKM. The CDR3: CASSILGGGRGGYTF. The CDR3, as DNA: TGTGCCAGCAGTATCCTTGGCGGGGGGCGCGGAGGCTACACCTTC.

This chain uses TRBV6-2 or TRBV6-3 with TRBJ2-7; D is unresolved. Trimming cost V 8 bases and J 2 bases, with 13 bases left between them. Germline-derived CDR1 and CDR2 are MNHEY and SVGEGT. The CDR3 sequence is 13 residues long. CDR3 sequence (DNA): TGTGCCAGCCGTCCGGGCCCCACCTACGAGCAGTACTTC. Translating it yields CASRPGPTYEQYF.

This clonotype came up a few times. This chain uses TRBV4-1 with TRBJ2-7; a weak D match, TRBD2 (5 bases). Germline CDR1 and CDR2: MGHRA and YSYEKL. V was trimmed by 3 bases and J by 3 bases, leaving 9 bases between them. The CDR3 length is 13 residues. This CDR3 is CASSHWENYEQYF. In DNA, the CDR3 is TGCGCCAGCAGCCACTGGGAGAACTACGAGCAGTACTTC.

Only a few counts were recorded for this clonotype. The chain employs TRBV9 and TRBJ2-2, with D tentatively TRBD1 (6 bases). Trimming removed 3 bases at V and 6 bases at J, with 9 bases between. CDR1 is SGDLS, CDR2 YYNGEE, per germline. The CDR3 covers 13 residues. This chain's CDR3 is CASSGEGAGELFF. The CDR3 region has the DNA TGTGCCAGCAGCGGTGAGGGGGCCGGGGAGCTGTTTTTT.

This clonotype was seen at least ten times. The V call is TRBV4-2, the J call TRBJ2-7; 8 bases are shared with TRBD1. Trimming at V came to 5 bases and at J to 3 bases, leaving 9 bases not matched to a gene. This CDR3 has 15 residues. Germline values: CDR1 LGHNA, CDR2 YNFKEQ. CDR3 region: CASSSTGTGGYEQYF. The CDR3 DNA reads as TGTGCCAGCAGCTCGACTGGGACAGGAGGCTACGAGCAGTACTTC.

This clonotype was seen repeatedly, ten times or more. The DNA of the CDR3 is TGTGCCAGCAGCGTAGGGAGCGGGGGCCCGGGCACCGGGGAGCTGTTTTTT. Translating gives CASSVGSGGPGTGELFF. V is TRBV9 and J is TRBJ2-2; 8 bases fit TRBD2. The germline V gene has CDR1 SGDLS and CDR2 YYNGEE. The V segment lost 0 bases and the J segment 4 bases; nucleotides outside the gene matches: 8. This CDR3 is built from 17 residues.

This clonotype was found many times. V and J are TRBV12-3 or TRBV12-4 and TRBJ2-1; no clear D gene. V was cut by 3 bases and J by 10 bases, with 10 bases left in between. This CDR3 spans 12 amino acids. The CDR3, as DNA: TGTGCCAGCAGTTTTAAGGTTGGGGAGCAGTTCTTC. Amino acid sequence: CASSFKVGEQFF.